Presented here are 28 T cell receptor beta chains from one specimen sequenced in a study of T cell changes during pregnancy in multiple sclerosis. Data came from immunoSEQ multiplex PCR; TCRdb stores just in-frame clones and leaves some out. This sample has 95,000 to 100,000 clones, with more than 85% found just once. The sequences come from peripheral blood, collected in the second trimester of pregnancy. The source is a female donor with multiple sclerosis, enrolled in a pregnancy study.

The J gene is TRBJ1-1, the V gene TRBV27; D is undetermined. The CDR3 is made up of 15 amino acids. Germline CDR1 is MNHEY and CDR2 is SMNVEV (reference sequence). Trimming took off 6 bases at V and 0 bases at J, with 14 bases between the two ends. The CDR3 nucleotides are TGTGCCAGCAGCCTGTCCCCGGGTATGAACACTGAAGCTTTCTTT. Its protein is CASSLSPGMNTEAFF.

This sequence joins TRBV28 and TRBJ2-7; D remains unclear. This CDR3 is built from 13 residues. The V and J ends lost 3 bases and 1 base respectively, with 7 bases between them. Germline V gives CDR1 MDHEN, CDR2 SYDVKM. In nucleotides, the CDR3 is TGTGCCAGCAGTTTCCCCGGGTCCTACGAGCAGTACTTC. Protein sequence: CASSFPGSYEQYF.

This chain joins TRBV28 and TRBJ1-3; TRBD1 agrees at 7 bases. Germline CDR1 reads MDHEN; CDR2 reads SYDVKM. The J segment lost 9 bases and the V segment lost 2 bases, leaving 4 bases of the junction unmatched. The CDR3 is 13 residues long. In nucleotides, the CDR3 is TGTGCCAGCAGTTTAGACAGGGTAACCACCATATATTTT. It encodes CASSLDRVTTIYF.

J is TRBJ1-4 and V is TRBV28; D call uncertain. Germline CDR1 MDHEN, CDR2 SYDVKM. V was clipped by 2 bases and J by 3 bases, with 13 bases between them. The CDR3 sequence is 16 residues long. The CDR3 region is CASSLVGLASNEKLFF. DNA for the CDR3: TGTGCCAGCAGTTTAGTTGGGCTCGCATCTAATGAAAAACTGTTTTTT.

This sequence joins TRBV28 and TRBJ2-7; TRBD2 aligns across 8 bases. Germline V gene lookup returns CDR1 MDHEN and CDR2 SYDVKM. The CDR3 totals 15 residues. The trim removed 4 bases at V and 3 bases at J, leaving 8 bases unmatched. CDR3 residues: CASSSSSGTVYEQYF. CDR3 nucleotides: TGTGCCAGCAGTTCTAGTAGCGGGACCGTCTACGAGCAGTACTTC.

The chain employs TRBV5-1 and TRBJ2-1, with TRBD1 identical over 7 bases. The CDR3 loop spans 18 amino acids. Trimming at V came to 5 bases and at J to 4 bases, leaving 18 bases not matched to a gene. Looked up from germline, CDR1 is SGHRS and CDR2 is YFSETQ. The CDR3 reads CASRPRTGSRRGYNEQFF. CDR3 DNA sequence: TGCGCCAGCAGGCCCCGGACAGGCTCTAGAAGGGGGTACAATGAGCAGTTCTTC.

The rearrangement links TRBV4-2 to TRBJ2-2; D unresolved. CDR1 and CDR2 from the germline V gene are LGHNA and YNFKEQ. The V end was cut by 1 base, the J end by 0 bases, with 15 bases between. The CDR3 extends over 18 amino acids. Here the CDR3 DNA reads TGTGCCAGCAGCCAAGTGAAGGATCTAGGCTCGAACACCGGGGAGCTGTTTTTT. Its translation: CASSQVKDLGSNTGELFF.

The chain carries TRBV5-6 and TRBJ2-7; 10 bases line up with TRBD1. CDR1 is SGHDT, CDR2 YYEEEE, per germline. The CDR3 sequence is 15 residues long. After removal of 2 bases from V and 4 bases from J, the junction contained 6 bases not matched to a gene. DNA for the CDR3: TGTGCCAGCAGCTTCCCGGGACAGGGGATTTACGAGCAGTACTTC. Translation gives CASSFPGQGIYEQYF.

The chain has TRBV4-3 and TRBJ2-2, with D tentatively TRBD2 (6 bases). This CDR3 comprises 16 residues. V lost 3 bases to trimming and J lost 6 bases, with 17 bases between them. Germline loops: CDR1 LGHNA, CDR2 YSLEER. The CDR3 nucleotides read TGCGCCAGCAGCCAGGGAAAAAGGTCGGGGGCCGGGGAGCTGTTTTTT. Translated: CASSQGKRSGAGELFF.

This clone was seen a handful of times. This rearrangement joins TRBV7-4 to TRBJ1-2; D unresolved. Trimming took 2 bases from V and 7 from J, leaving 20 bases between them. Germline CDR1 reads SGHVT; CDR2 reads SQSDAQ. The CDR3 contains 16 residues. The CDR3 protein is CASSLSPVPPQRGYTF. The CDR3 DNA sequence: TGTGCCAGCAGCTTATCGCCAGTCCCCCCACAACGTGGCTACACCTTC.

V usage is TRBV27 and J usage is TRBJ1-4, with 7 bases identical to TRBD1. Trimming at V came to 6 bases and at J to 8 bases, leaving 6 bases not matched to a gene. The CDR3 runs 13 residues. Germline V gives CDR1 MNHEY, CDR2 SMNVEV (reference sequence). The CDR3 is CASRDRDREKLFF. CDR3 sequence (DNA): TGTGCCAGCAGAGACAGGGATCGGGAAAAACTGTTTTTT.

The J gene is TRBJ1-1, the V gene TRBV9; D might be TRBD1 (6 bases). Trimming cost V 4 bases and J 1 base, with 11 bases left between them. The CDR3 has 14 amino acids. Germline CDR1 SGDLS, CDR2 YYNGEE. The CDR3 DNA sequence: TGTGCCAGCAGCTCGCCGACAGGGAACACTGAAGCTTTCTTT. It encodes CASSSPTGNTEAFF.

The rearrangement links TRBV27 to TRBJ2-2; 7 bases line up with TRBD1. The germline V gene has CDR1 MNHEY and CDR2 SMNVEV (reference sequence). The CDR3 has 17 residues. Germline trimming cut 5 bases from V and 7 bases from J; bases unmatched to any gene: 16. As DNA, the CDR3 is TGTGCCAGCAGTCTCGATCCGACAGGGTATGCTTTCGGGGAGCTGTTTTTT. It translates to CASSLDPTGYAFGELFF.

The V call is TRBV7-3, the J call TRBJ2-5; D may be TRBD2 (6 bases). This CDR3 has 15 residues. V gave up 5 bases and J gave up 0 bases, with 13 bases separating them. Germline loops: CDR1 SGHTA, CDR2 FQGTGA. The CDR3: CASSQGGGNQETQYF. In DNA, the CDR3 is TGTGCCAGCAGCCAGGGTGGAGGGAACCAAGAGACCCAGTACTTC. The entire variable domain, with the rest obtained from reference TRBV7-3 and TRBJ2-5, is as follows: GAGVSQTPSNKVTEKGKYVELRCDPISGHTALYWYRQSLGQGPEFLIYFQGTGAADDSGLPNDRFFAVRPEGSVSTLKIQRTERGDSAVYLCASSQGGGNQETQYFGPGTRLLVL.

This sequence joins TRBV11-2 and TRBJ2-5; TRBD2 might be the D (5 bases). Germline CDR1 SGHAT, CDR2 FQNNGV. V lost 5 bases, J lost 3 bases, and 10 bases lay in between. The CDR3 sequence is 13 residues long. CDR3 in DNA: TGTGCCAGCAGCGCGTGGGAGAAAGAGACCCAGTACTTC. Its protein is CASSAWEKETQYF.

With respect to this clone: A junction boundary mismatches the germline segment, possibly from a read error. The chain carries TRBV7-7 and TRBJ2-3, with 7 bases lining up with TRBD1. This CDR3 has 15 residues. Germline V gene sequence: CDR1 SSHAT, CDR2 FNYEAQ (reference sequence). CDR3 DNA: TGTGCTAGCAGCTTAGGGACAGCTAGCACAGATACGCAGTATTTT. Protein: CASSLGTASTDTQYF.

The chain joins TRBV27 to TRBJ1-4; 9 bases match TRBD1. The CDR3 contains 14 residues. J was trimmed by 5 bases and V by 6 bases; bases with no gene match: 4. Germline CDR1 and CDR2: MNHEY and SMNVEV (reference sequence). CDR3 protein: CASRRTGENEKLFF. CDR3 DNA sequence: TGTGCCAGCAGACGGACAGGGGAAAATGAAAAACTGTTTTTT.

V and J are TRBV27 and TRBJ1-5; no firm D call. The V end was cut by 2 bases, the J end by 3 bases, with 8 bases between. The CDR3 is 14 residues long. Germline V gene lookup returns CDR1 MNHEY and CDR2 SMNVEV (reference sequence). CDR3 sequence: CASSLGLNNQPQHF. The CDR3 DNA reads TGTGCCAGCAGTTTAGGACTCAACAATCAGCCCCAGCATTTT.

The chain has TRBV11-3 and TRBJ2-7, with TRBD2 matching over 10 bases. Per the germline V gene, CDR1 is SGHNT and CDR2 is YENEEA. Trimming at V came to 5 bases and at J to 0 bases, leaving 7 bases not matched to a gene. There are 16 residues in the CDR3. The chain's CDR3 is CASSPRPSGSSYEQYF. The CDR3 DNA reads as TGTGCCAGCAGCCCAAGGCCTAGCGGGAGCTCCTACGAGCAGTACTTC. Drawing the rest from reference TRBV11-3 and TRBJ2-7, the complete variable domain is EAGVVQSPRYKIIEKKQPVAFWCNPISGHNTLYWYLQNLGQGPELLIRYENEEAVDDSQLPKDRFSAERLKGVDSTLKIQPAELGDSAVYLCASSPRPSGSSYEQYFGPGTRLTVT.

V and J are TRBV28 and TRBJ1-5; 10 nucleotides align to TRBD1. The germline CDR1 and CDR2 sequences are MDHEN and SYDVKM. V trimming: 7 bases; J trimming: 6 bases; junction bases outside the gene matches: 9. There are 15 residues in the CDR3. In DNA form, the CDR3 reads TGTGCCAGCAAACGACAGGGGGCTAGGAGTCAGCCCCAGCATTTT. This sequence encodes CASKRQGARSQPQHF.

This chain joins TRBV25-1 and TRBJ1-2; 8 bases agree with TRBD1. V lost 7 bases, J lost 9 bases, and 4 bases stayed unmatched. Germline V gene sequence: CDR1 MGHDK, CDR2 SYGVNS. The CDR3 covers 11 residues. DNA of the CDR3: TGTGCCAGCACAGGGGGCGGTCGCTACACCTTC. It specifies CASTGGGRYTF.

This chain joins TRBV21-1 and TRBJ2-7; the table assigns TRBD2, which was not confirmed against the DNA. TRBV21-1 is a documented pseudogene. CDR3 length equals 14 residues. This CDR3 is CASSQDGGDYEQYF. Written as DNA, the CDR3 is TGTGCCAGCAGCCAAGACGGGGGTGACTACGAGCAGTACTTC.

The chain is built from TRBV28 and TRBJ2-1; possible D gene TRBD1, 6 bases. CDR1 and CDR2 (germline): MDHEN, SYDVKM. V was shortened by 6 bases and J by 6 bases, with 15 bases between the two germline ends. This CDR3 spans 14 amino acids. CDR3 in amino acids: CASSRSRGINEQFF. CDR3 DNA: TGTGCCAGCAGCCGATCAAGGGGGATCAATGAGCAGTTCTTC.

The V and J genes are TRBV5-8 and TRBJ1-5; possibly TRBD1 for D (6 bases). The length of the CDR3 is 13 residues. V gave up 4 bases and J gave up 6 bases, with 11 bases separating them. Per the germline V gene, CDR1 is SGHTS and CDR2 is YDEGEE. For the CDR3, the DNA is TGTGCCAGCAGCCCGGGACATTTTCAGCCCCAGCATTTT. This encodes CASSPGHFQPQHF.

V and J are TRBV15 and TRBJ2-3; D possibly corresponds to TRBD2 (7 bases). Per germline, CDR1 LNHNV and CDR2 YYDKDF (reference sequence). V lost 0 bases to trimming and J lost 0 bases, with 13 bases between them. CDR3 length: 17 amino acids. In nucleotides, the CDR3 is TGTGCCACCAGCAGAGATCTGGGGGGGCTGAGCACAGATACGCAGTATTTT. It translates to CATSRDLGGLSTDTQYF. The whole variable domain, remainder taken from reference TRBV15 and TRBJ2-3, is DAMVIQNPRYQVTQFGKPVTLSCSQTLNHNVMYWYQQKSSQAPKLLFHYYDKDFNNEADTPDNFQSRRPNTSFCFLDIRSPGLGDTAMYLCATSRDLGGLSTDTQYFGPGTRLTVL.

A few counts support this clone. The J gene is TRBJ1-2, the V gene TRBV4-2; D not certain. Germline V CDR1 and CDR2: LGHNA, YNFKEQ. This CDR3 contains 15 residues. Trimming left V 0 bases short and J 9 bases short, with 17 bases between. The DNA of the CDR3 is TGTGCCAGCAGCCAAGAAGAACAGTTACAAGTTAGCTACACCTTC. This translates into CASSQEEQLQVSYTF.

This chain uses TRBV30 with TRBJ2-1; TRBD2 matches at 7 bases. With V trimmed by 0 bases and J by 6 bases, 2 bases remained unmatched. CDR1 is GTSNPN and CDR2 is SVGIG in the germline V gene (reference sequence). This CDR3 is built from 13 residues. CDR3 DNA: TGTGCCTGGAGTGTTGGGGGGGGCAATGAGCAGTTCTTC. Its translation: CAWSVGGGNEQFF.

The chain carries TRBV5-4 and TRBJ1-2, with 12 nucleotides matching TRBD1. Germline V CDR1 and CDR2: SGHNT, YYREEE (reference sequence). The V gene end was trimmed by 5 bases and the J gene end by 8 bases; junction bases not matched to a gene: 13. The CDR3 covers 16 residues. CDR3 nucleotide sequence: TGTGCCAGCAGAGCTCCGGCGGGACAGGGGGCGAAAGGCTACACCTTC. It codes for CASRAPAGQGAKGYTF.